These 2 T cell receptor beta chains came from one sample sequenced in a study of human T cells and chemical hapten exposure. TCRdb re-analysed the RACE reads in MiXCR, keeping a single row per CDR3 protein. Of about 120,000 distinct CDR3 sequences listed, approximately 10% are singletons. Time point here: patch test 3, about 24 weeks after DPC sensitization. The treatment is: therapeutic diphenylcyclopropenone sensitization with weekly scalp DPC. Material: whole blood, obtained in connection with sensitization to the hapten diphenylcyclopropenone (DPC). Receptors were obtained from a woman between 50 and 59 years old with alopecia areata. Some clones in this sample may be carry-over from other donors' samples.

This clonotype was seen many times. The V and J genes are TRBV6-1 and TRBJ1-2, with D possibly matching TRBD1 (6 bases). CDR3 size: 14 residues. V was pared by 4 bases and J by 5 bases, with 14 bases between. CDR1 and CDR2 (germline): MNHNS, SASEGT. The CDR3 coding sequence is TGTGCCAGCAGTGGGAGAGGGACACGGTATGGCTACACCTTC. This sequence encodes CASSGRGTRYGYTF.

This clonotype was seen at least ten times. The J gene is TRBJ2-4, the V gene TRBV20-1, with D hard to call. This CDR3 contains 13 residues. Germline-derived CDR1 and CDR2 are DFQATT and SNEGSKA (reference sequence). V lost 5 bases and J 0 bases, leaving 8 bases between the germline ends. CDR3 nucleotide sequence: TGCAGTGCTGTTACTATAGCCAAAAACATTCAGTACTTC. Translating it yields CSAVTIAKNIQYF.